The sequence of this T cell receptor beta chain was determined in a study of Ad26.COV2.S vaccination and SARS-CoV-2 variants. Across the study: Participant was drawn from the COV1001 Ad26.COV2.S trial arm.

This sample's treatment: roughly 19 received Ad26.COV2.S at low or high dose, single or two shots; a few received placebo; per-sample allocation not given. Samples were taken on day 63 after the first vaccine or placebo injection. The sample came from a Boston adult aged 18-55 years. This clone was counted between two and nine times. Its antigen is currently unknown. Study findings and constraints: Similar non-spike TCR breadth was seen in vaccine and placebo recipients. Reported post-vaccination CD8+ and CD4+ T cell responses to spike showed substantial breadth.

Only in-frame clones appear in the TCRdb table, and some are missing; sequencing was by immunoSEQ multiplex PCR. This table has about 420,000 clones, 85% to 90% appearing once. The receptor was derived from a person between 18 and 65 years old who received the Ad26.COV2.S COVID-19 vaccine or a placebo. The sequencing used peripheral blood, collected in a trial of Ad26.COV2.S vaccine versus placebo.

Here the CDR3 DNA reads TGTGCCAGCATAGGGAGTGTTTCTAGTCGGGGCTACACCTTC. Its translation is CASIGSVSSRGYTF. The chain joins TRBV6-5 to TRBJ1-2; D call uncertain. The V gene lost 7 bases and the J gene lost 8 bases, with 20 bases spanning the gap. CDR3 size: 14 residues. Per germline, CDR1 MNHEY and CDR2 SVGAGI.